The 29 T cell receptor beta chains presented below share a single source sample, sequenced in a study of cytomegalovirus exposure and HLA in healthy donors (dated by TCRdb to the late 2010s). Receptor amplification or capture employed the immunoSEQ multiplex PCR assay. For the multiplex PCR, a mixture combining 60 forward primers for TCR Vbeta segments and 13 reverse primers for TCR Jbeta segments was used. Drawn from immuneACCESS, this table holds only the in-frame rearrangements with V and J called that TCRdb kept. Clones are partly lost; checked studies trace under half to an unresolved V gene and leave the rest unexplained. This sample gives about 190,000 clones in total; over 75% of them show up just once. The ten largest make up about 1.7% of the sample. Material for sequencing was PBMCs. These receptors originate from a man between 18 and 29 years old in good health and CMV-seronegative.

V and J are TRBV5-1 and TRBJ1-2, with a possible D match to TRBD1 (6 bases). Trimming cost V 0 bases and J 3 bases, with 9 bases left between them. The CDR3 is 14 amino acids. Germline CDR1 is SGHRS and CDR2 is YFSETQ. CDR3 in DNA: TGCGCCAGCAGCTTGGACAGGGCAGACTATGGCTACACCTTC. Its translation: CASSLDRADYGYTF.

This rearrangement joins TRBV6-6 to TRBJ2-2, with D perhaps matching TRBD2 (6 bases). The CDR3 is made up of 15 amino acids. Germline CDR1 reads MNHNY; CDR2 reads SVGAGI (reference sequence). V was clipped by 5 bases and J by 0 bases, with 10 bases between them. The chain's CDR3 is CASSPDYANTGELFF. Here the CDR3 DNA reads TGTGCCAGCAGTCCGGACTACGCGAACACCGGGGAGCTGTTTTTT.

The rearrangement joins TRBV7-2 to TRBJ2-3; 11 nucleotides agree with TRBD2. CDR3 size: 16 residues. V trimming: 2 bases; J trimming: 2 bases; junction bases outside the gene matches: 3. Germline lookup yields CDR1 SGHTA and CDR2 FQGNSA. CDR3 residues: CASSLRLAGPTDTQYF. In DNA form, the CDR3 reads TGTGCCAGCAGCTTAAGACTAGCGGGGCCCACAGATACGCAGTATTTT. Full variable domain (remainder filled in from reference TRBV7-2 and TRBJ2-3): GAGVSQSPSNKVTEKGKDVELRCDPISGHTALYWYRQSLGQGLEFLIYFQGNSAPDKSGLPSDRFSAERTGGSVSTLTIQRTQQEDSAVYLCASSLRLAGPTDTQYFGPGTRLTVL.

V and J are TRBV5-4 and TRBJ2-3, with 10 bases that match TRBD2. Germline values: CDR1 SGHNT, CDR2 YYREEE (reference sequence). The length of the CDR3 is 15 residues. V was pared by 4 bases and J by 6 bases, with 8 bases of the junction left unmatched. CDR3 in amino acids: CASSPRLAGADTQYF. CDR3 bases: TGTGCCAGCAGCCCGCGGCTAGCGGGAGCCGATACGCAGTATTTT.

CDR3 region: CSVDGSYGEQFF. The CDR3 DNA reads as TGCAGCGTGGACGGGAGTTACGGTGAGCAGTTCTTC. The gene calls are TRBV29-1 and TRBJ2-1; D may be TRBD2 (6 bases). Trimming left V 6 bases short and J 9 bases short, with 15 bases between. CDR3 length equals 12 residues. The germline V gene has CDR1 SQVTM and CDR2 ANQGSEA.

This CDR3 reads CATVLIAGELFF. The CDR3 DNA follows: TGTGCCACCGTACTGATCGCCGGGGAGCTGTTTTTT. This rearrangement joins TRBV11-2 to TRBJ2-2; D gene uncertain. The CDR3 extends over 12 amino acids. The germline V and J ends were trimmed by 10 bases and 6 bases, with 12 bases remaining between them. Germline V gene data show CDR1 as SGHAT and CDR2 as FQNNGV. Full variable domain (missing parts from reference TRBV11-2 and TRBJ2-2): EAGVAQSPRYKIIEKRQSVAFWCNPISGHATLYWYQQILGQGPKLLIQFQNNGVVDDSQLPKDRFSAERLKGVDSTLKIQPAKLEDSAVYLCATVLIAGELFFGEGSRLTVL.

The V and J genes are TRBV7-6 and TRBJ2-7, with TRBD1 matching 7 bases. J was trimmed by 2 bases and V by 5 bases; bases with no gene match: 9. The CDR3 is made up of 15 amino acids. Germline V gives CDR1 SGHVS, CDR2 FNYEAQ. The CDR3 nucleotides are TGTGCCAGCAGCCCATCGACAGGGTCCCCCTACGAGCAGTACTTC. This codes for CASSPSTGSPYEQYF.

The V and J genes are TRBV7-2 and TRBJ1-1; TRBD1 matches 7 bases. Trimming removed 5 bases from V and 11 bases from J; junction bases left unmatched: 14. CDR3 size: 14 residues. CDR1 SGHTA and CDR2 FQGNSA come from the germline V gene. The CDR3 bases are TGTGCCAGCAGCACCCGGGGAGGTAGGGGGCTGGCTTTCTTT. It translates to CASSTRGGRGLAFF.

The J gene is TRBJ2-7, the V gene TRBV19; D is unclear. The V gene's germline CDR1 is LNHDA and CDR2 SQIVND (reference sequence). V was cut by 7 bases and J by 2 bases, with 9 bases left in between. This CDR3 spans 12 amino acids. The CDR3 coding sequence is TGTGCCAGTACCTCCGACACCTACGAGCAGTACTTC. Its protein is CASTSDTYEQYF.

The CDR3 region has the DNA TGTGCCAGCACCCCCCCCGGGCTAGCGGGAATCTCAATAGGTGAGCAGTTCTTC. This encodes CASTPPGLAGISIGEQFF. The J gene is TRBJ2-1, the V gene TRBV9, with 9 bases that match TRBD2. Losses at the gene ends were 6 bases for V and 9 bases for J; bases not matched to a gene: 22. Germline V gene data show CDR1 as SGDLS and CDR2 as YYNGEE. This CDR3 is 18 amino acids long.

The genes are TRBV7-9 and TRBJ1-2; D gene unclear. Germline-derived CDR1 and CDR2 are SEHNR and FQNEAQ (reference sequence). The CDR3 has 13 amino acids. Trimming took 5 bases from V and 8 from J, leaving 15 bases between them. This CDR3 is CASSPGSREGYTF. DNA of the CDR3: TGTGCCAGCAGCCCGGGGTCCAGAGAGGGCTACACCTTC.

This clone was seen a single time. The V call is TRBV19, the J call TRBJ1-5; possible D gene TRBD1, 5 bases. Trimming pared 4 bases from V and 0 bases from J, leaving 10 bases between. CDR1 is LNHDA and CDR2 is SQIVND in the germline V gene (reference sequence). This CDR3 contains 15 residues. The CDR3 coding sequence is TGTGCCAGTAGTAGGGGGGATTATAGCAATCAGCCCCAGCATTTT. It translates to CASSRGDYSNQPQHF.

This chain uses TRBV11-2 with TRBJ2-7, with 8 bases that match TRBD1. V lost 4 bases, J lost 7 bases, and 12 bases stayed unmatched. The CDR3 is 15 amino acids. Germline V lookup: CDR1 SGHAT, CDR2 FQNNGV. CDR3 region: CASSSHWQGAEEQYF. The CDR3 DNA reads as TGTGCCAGCAGCTCCCACTGGCAGGGGGCGGAAGAGCAGTACTTC.

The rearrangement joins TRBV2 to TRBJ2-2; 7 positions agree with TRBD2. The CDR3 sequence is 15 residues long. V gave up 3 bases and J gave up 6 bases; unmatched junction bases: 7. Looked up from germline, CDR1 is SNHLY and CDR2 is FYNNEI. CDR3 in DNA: TGTGCCAGCAGTGACCAGCGGGATTCTCCCGGGGAGCTGTTTTTT. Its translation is CASSDQRDSPGELFF.

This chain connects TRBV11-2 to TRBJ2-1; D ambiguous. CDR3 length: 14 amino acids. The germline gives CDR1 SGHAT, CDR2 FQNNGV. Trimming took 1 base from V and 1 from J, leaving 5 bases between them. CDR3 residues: CASSLAGSYNEQFF. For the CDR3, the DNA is TGTGCCAGCAGCTTAGCCGGGTCCTACAATGAGCAGTTCTTC.

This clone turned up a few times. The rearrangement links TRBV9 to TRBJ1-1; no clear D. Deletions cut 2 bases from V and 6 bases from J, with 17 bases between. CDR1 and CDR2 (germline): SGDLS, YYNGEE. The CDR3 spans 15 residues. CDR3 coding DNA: TGTGCCAGCAGCGTCGGCATGGGAGGAAAGGCTGAAGCTTTCTTT. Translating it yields CASSVGMGGKAEAFF.

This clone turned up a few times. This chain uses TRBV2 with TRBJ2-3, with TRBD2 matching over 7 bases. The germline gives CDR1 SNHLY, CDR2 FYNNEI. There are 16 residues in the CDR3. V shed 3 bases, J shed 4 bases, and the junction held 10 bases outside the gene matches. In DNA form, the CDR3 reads TGTGCCAGCAGTGATCCGGTTACTAGCGTGTCAGATACGCAGTATTTT. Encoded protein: CASSDPVTSVSDTQYF.

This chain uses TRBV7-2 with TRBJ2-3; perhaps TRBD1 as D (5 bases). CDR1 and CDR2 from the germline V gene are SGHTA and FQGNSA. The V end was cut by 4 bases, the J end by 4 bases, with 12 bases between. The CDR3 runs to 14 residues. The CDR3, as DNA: TGTGCCAGCAGCTCAGAAGGGGTAGCAGATACGCAGTATTTT. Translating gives CASSSEGVADTQYF.

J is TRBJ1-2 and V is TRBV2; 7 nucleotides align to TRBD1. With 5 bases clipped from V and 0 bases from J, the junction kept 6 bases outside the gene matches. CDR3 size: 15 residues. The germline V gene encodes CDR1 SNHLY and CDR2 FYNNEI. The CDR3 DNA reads TGTGCCAGCAGTCCCGACAGGGTAGCTAACTATGGCTACACCTTC. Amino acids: CASSPDRVANYGYTF.

In DNA form, the CDR3 reads TGTGCCAGCAGAATACGGGGTCTGTGTCAAGAGACCCAGTACTTC. Translation gives CASRIRGLCQETQYF. The chain is built from TRBV11-3 and TRBJ2-5; possibly TRBD2 for D (5 bases). There are 15 residues in the CDR3. Germline V gene sequence: CDR1 SGHNT, CDR2 YENEEA. V was trimmed by 6 bases and J by 2 bases, leaving 16 bases between them. Full variable domain (remainder filled in from reference TRBV11-3 and TRBJ2-5): EAGVVQSPRYKIIEKKQPVAFWCNPISGHNTLYWYLQNLGQGPELLIRYENEEAVDDSQLPKDRFSAERLKGVDSTLKIQPAELGDSAVYLCASRIRGLCQETQYFGPGTRLLVL.

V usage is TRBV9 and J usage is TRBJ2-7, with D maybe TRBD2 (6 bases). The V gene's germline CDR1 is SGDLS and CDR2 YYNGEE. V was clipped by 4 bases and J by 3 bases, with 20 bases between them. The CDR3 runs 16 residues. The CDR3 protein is CASSPSSAGTDYEQYF. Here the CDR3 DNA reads TGTGCCAGCAGCCCATCCTCGGCGGGAACGGACTACGAGCAGTACTTC.

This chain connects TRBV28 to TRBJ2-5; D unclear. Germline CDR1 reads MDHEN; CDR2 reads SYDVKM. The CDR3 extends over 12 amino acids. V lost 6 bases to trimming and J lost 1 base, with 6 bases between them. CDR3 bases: TGTGCCAGCAGACAGCTCCAAGAGACCCAGTACTTC. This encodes CASRQLQETQYF.

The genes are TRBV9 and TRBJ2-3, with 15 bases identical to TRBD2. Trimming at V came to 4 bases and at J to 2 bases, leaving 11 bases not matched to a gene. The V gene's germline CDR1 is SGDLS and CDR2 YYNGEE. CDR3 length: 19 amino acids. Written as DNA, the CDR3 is TGTGCCAGCAGCCCAGAACATGGACTAGCGGGGGGGCACACAGATACGCAGTATTTT. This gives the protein CASSPEHGLAGGHTDTQYF.

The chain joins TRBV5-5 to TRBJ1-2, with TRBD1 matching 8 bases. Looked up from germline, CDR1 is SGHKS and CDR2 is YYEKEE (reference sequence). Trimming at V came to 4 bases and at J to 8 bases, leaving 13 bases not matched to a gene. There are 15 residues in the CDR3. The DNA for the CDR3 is TGTGCCAGCAGCAGATCCGGGACAGGAGGGAACGGCTACACCTTC. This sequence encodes CASSRSGTGGNGYTF. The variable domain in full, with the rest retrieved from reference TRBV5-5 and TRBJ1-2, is DAGVTQSPTHLIKTRGQQVTLRCSPISGHKSVSWYQQVLGQGPQFIFQYYEKEERGRGNFPDRFSARQFPNYSSELNVNALLLGDSALYLCASSRSGTGGNGYTFGSGTRLTVV.

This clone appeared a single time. The CDR3 bases are TGTGCCAGCAGCTTTGCGGGAGGGCCCTCGTGGGAGCAGTACTTC. Its translation: CASSFAGGPSWEQYF. This rearrangement joins TRBV11-2 to TRBJ2-7; 9 bases fit TRBD2. The CDR3 contains 15 residues. In germline, CDR1 is SGHAT, CDR2 FQNNGV. Trimming took 3 bases from V and 7 from J; bases not matched to a gene: 10.

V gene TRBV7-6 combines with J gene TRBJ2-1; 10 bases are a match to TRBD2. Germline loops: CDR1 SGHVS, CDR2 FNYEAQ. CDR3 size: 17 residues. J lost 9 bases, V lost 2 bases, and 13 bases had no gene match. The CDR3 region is CASSLLAASLAGGEQFF. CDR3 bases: TGTGCCAGCAGCTTACTCGCTGCCTCGTTAGCGGGAGGTGAGCAGTTCTTC.

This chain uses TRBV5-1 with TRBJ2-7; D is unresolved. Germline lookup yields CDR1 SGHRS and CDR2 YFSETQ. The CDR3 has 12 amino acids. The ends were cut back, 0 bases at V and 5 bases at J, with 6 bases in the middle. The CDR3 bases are TGCGCCAGCAGCTTGGGGGCAGACGAGCAGTACTTC. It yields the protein CASSLGADEQYF.

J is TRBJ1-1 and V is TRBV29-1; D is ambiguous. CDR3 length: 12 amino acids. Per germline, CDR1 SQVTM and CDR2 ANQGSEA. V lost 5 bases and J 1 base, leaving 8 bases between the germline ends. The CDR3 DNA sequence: TGCAGCGTTACTGCCTCGAACACTGAAGCTTTCTTT. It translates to CSVTASNTEAFF. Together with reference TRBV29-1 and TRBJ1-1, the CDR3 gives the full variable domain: SAVISQKPSRDICQRGTSLTIQCQVDSQVTMMFWYRQQPGQSLTLIATANQGSEATYESGFVIDKFPISRPNLTFSTLTVSNMSPEDSSIYLCSVTASNTEAFFGQGTRLTVV.

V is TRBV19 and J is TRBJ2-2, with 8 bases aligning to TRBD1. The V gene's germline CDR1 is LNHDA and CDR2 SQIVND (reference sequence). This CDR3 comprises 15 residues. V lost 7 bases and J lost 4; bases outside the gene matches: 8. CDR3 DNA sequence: TGTGCCAGTACCGAAACGACAGGGGCCACCGGGGAGCTGTTTTTT. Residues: CASTETTGATGELFF.